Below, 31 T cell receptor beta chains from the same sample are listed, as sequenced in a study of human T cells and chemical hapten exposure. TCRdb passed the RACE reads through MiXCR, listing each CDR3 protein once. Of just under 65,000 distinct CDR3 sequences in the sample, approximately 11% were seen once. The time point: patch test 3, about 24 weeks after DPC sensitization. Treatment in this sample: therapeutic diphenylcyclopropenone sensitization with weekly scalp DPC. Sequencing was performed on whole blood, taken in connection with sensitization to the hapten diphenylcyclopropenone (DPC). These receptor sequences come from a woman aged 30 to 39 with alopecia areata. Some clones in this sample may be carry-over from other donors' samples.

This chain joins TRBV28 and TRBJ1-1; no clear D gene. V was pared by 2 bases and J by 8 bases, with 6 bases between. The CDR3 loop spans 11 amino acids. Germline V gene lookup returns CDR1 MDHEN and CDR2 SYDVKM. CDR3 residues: CASSLGGEAFF. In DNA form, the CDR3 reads TGTGCCAGCAGTTTAGGAGGGGAAGCTTTCTTT.

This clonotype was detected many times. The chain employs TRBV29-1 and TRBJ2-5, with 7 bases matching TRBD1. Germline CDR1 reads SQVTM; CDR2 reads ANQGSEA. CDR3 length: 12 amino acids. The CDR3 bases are TGCAGTTTTACAGGGGTAGGGGAGACCCAGTACTTC. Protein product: CSFTGVGETQYF.

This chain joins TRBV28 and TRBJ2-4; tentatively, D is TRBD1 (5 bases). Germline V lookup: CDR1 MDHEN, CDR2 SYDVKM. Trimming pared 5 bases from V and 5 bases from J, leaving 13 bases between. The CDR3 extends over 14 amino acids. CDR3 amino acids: CASSLTPQENIQYF. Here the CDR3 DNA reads TGTGCCAGCAGTCTAACCCCACAGGAAAACATTCAGTACTTC.

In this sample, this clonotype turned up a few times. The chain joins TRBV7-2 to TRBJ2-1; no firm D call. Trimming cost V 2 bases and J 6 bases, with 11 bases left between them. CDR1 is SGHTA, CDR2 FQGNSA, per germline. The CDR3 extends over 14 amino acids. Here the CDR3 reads CASSLSPSVNEQFF. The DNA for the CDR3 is TGTGCCAGCAGCTTATCGCCATCCGTCAATGAGCAGTTCTTC.

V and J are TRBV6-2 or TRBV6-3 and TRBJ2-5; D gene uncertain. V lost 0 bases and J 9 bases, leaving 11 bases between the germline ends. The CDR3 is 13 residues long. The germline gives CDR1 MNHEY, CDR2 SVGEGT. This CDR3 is CASSYSPGRAQYF. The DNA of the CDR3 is TGTGCCAGCAGTTACTCGCCCGGTCGCGCCCAGTACTTC.

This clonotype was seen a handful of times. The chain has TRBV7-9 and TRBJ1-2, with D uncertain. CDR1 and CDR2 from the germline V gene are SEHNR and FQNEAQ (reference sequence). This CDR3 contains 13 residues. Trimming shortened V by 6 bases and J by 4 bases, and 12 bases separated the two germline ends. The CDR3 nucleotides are TGTGCCAGCAGGAGAGGAGAGGGCTATGGCTACACCTTC. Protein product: CASRRGEGYGYTF.

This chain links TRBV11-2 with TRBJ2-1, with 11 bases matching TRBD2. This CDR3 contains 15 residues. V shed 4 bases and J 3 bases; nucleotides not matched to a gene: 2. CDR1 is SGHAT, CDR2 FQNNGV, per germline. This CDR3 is CASSSGTSGYNEQFF. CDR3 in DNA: TGTGCCAGCAGCTCCGGGACTAGCGGCTACAATGAGCAGTTCTTC.

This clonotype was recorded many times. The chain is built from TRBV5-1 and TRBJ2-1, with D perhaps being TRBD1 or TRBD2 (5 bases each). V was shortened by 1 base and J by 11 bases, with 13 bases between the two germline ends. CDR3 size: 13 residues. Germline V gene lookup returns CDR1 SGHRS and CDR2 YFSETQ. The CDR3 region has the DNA TGCGCCAGCAGCTTGACTCCGGGGACCAAGCAGTTCTTC. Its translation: CASSLTPGTKQFF.

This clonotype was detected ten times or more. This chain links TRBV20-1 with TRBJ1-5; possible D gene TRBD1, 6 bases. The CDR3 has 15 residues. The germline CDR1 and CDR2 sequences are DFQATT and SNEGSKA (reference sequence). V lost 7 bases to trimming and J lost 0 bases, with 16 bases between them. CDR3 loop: CSVLGQQYSNQPQHF. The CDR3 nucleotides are TGCAGTGTTCTAGGACAGCAATATAGCAATCAGCCCCAGCATTTT.

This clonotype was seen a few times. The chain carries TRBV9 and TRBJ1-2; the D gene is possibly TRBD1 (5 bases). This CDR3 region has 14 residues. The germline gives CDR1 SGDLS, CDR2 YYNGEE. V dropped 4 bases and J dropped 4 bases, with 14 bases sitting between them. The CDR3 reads CASSPRGGGYGYTF. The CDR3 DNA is TGTGCCAGCAGCCCCCGCGGGGGAGGCTATGGCTACACCTTC.

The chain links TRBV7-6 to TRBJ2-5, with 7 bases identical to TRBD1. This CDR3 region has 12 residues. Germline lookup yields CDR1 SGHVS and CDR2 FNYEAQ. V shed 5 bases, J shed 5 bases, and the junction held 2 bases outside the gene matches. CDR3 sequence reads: CASSQGVETQYF. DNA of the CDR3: TGTGCCAGCAGCCAGGGGGTCGAGACCCAGTACTTC. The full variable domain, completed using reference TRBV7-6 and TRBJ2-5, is GAGVSQSPRYKVTKRGQDVALRCDPISGHVSLYWYRQALGQGPEFLTYFNYEAQQDKSGLPNDRFSAERPEGSISTLTIQRTEQRDSAMYRCASSQGVETQYFGPGTRLLVL.

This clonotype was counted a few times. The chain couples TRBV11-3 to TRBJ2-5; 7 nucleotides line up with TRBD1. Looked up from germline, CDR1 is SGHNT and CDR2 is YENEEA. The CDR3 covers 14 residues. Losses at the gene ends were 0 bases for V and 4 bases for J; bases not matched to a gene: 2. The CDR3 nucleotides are TGTGCCAGCAGCTTAGATTCAGGGGGAGAGACCCAGTACTTC. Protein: CASSLDSGGETQYF.

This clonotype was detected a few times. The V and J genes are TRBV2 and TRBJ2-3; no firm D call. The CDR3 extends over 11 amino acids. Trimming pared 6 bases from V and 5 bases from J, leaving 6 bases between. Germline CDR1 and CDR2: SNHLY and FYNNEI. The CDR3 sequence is CASRKEDTQYF. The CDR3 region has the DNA TGTGCCAGCAGGAAGGAAGATACGCAGTATTTT.

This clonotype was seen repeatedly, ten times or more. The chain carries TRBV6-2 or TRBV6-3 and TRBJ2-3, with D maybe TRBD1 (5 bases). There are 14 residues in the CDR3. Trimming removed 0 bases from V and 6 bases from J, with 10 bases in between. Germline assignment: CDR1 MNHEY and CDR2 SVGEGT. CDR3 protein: CASSYSTWGDTQYF. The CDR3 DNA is TGTGCCAGCAGTTACTCCACCTGGGGCGATACGCAGTATTTT.

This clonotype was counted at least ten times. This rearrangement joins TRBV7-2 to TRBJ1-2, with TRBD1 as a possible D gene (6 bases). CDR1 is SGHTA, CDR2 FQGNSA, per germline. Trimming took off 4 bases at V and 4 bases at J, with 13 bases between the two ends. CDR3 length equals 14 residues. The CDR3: CASSSRTVSYGYTF. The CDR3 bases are TGTGCCAGCAGCTCCCGGACAGTATCCTATGGCTACACCTTC.

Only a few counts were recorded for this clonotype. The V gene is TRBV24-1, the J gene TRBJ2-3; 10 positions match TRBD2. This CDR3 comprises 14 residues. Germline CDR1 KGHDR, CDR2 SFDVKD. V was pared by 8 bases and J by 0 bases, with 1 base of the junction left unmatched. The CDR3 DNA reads TGTGCCACCATGACTAGCGGGAGCACAGATACGCAGTATTTT. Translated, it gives CATMTSGSTDTQYF.

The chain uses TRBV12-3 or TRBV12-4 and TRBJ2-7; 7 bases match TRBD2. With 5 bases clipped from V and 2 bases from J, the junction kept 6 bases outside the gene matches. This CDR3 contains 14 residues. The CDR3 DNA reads TGTGCCAGCAGTAGGACTAGTAGCACCTACGAGCAGTACTTC. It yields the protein CASSRTSSTYEQYF.

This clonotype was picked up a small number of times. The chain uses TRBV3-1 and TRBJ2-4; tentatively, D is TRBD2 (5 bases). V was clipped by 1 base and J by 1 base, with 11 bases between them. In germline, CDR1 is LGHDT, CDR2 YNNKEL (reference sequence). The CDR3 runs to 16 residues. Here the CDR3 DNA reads TGTGCCAGCAGCCAAGCAGGAGGTTTGGCCAAAAACATTCAGTACTTC. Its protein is CASSQAGGLAKNIQYF. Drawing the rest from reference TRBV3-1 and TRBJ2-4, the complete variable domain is DTAVSQTPKYLVTQMGNDKSIKCEQNLGHDTMYWYKQDSKKFLKIMFSYNNKELIINETVPNRFSPKSPDKAHLNLHINSLELGDSAVYFCASSQAGGLAKNIQYFGAGTRLSVL.

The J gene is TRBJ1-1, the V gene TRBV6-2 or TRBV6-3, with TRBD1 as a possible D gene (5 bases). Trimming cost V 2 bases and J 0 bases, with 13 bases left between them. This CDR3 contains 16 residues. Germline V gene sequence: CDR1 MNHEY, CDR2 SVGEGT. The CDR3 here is CASSYVSGRVNTEAFF. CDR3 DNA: TGTGCCAGCAGTTACGTGAGTGGCAGGGTGAACACTGAAGCTTTCTTT.

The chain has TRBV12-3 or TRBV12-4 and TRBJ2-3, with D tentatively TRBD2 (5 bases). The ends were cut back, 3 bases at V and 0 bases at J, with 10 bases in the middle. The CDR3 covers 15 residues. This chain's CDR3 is CASSFWTSSTDTQYF. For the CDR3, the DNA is TGTGCCAGCAGTTTCTGGACTTCTAGCACAGATACGCAGTATTTT.

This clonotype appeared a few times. The CDR3 DNA reads as TGTGCCACCAGTTCGCCCGAGAACACCGGGGAGCTGTTTTTT. Translated: CATSSPENTGELFF. The V gene is TRBV24-1, the J gene TRBJ2-2; D is undetermined. Trimming removed 6 bases at V and 1 base at J, with 8 bases between. Germline V gene lookup returns CDR1 KGHDR and CDR2 SFDVKD. The length of the CDR3 is 14 residues.

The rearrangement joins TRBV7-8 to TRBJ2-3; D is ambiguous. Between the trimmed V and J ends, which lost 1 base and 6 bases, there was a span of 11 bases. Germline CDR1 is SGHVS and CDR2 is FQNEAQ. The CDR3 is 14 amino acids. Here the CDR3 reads CASSLVGSGDTQYF. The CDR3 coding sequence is TGTGCCAGCAGCTTAGTGGGTAGTGGCGATACGCAGTATTTT.

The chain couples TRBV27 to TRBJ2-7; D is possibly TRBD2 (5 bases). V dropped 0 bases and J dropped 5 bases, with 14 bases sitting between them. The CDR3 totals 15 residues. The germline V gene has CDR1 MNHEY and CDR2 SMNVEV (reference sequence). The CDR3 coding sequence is TGTGCCAGCAGTTTATCGCATCCGGAGGTGAACGAGCAGTACTTC. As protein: CASSLSHPEVNEQYF.

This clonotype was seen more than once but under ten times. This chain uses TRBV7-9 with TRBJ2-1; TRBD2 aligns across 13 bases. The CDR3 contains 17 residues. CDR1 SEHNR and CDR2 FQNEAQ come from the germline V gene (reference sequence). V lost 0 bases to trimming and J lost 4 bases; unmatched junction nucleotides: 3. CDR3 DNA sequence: TGTGCCAGCAGCTTAGCTCCGACTAGCGGGAGGTACAATGAGCAGTTCTTC. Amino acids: CASSLAPTSGRYNEQFF.

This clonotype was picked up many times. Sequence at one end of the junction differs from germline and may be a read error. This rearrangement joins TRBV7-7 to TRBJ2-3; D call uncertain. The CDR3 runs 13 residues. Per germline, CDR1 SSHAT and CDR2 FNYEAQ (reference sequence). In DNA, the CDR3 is TGTGCTAGCAGCTCCCGTCCCGCGGATACGCAGTATTTT. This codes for CASSSRPADTQYF.

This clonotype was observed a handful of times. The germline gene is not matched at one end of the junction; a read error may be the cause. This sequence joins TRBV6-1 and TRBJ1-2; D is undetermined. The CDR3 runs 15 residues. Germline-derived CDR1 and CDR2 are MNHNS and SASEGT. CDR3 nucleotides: TGTGCCAGCAGTGAATCCTCGCCAGCCCGCTATCGCTACACCTTC. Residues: CASSESSPARYRYTF.

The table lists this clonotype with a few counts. In DNA form, the CDR3 reads TGCAGTGCTAGAGTGAGCTACGGAAACACTGAAGCTTTCTTT. Its translation: CSARVSYGNTEAFF. The rearrangement links TRBV20-1 to TRBJ1-1; D gene unclear. The CDR3 loop spans 14 amino acids. CDR1 and CDR2 (germline): DFQATT, SNEGSKA (reference sequence). The V and J ends lost 1 base and 2 bases respectively, with 11 bases between them.

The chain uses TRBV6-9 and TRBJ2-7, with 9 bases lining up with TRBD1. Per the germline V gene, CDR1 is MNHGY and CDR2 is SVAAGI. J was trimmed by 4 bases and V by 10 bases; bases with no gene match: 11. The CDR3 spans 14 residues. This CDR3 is CATEGQGLGYEQYF. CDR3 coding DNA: TGTGCCACCGAAGGACAGGGGTTGGGGTACGAGCAGTACTTC.

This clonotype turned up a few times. CDR3 DNA sequence: TGTGCCAGCAGTTACGGACTAGCGGAAACGAACACCGGGGAGCTGTTTTTT. Its protein is CASSYGLAETNTGELFF. The chain has TRBV6-6 and TRBJ2-2; TRBD2 matches at 10 bases. With 2 bases clipped from V and 0 bases from J, the junction kept 3 bases outside the gene matches. This CDR3 comprises 17 residues. Germline V gene sequence: CDR1 MNHNY, CDR2 SVGAGI (reference sequence).

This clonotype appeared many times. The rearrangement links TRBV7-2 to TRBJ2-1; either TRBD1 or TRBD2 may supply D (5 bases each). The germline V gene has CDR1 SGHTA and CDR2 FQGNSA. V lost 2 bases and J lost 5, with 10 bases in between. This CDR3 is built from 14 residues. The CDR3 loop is CASSLYGTHNEQFF. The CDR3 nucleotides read TGTGCCAGCAGCTTATACGGGACCCACAATGAGCAGTTCTTC.

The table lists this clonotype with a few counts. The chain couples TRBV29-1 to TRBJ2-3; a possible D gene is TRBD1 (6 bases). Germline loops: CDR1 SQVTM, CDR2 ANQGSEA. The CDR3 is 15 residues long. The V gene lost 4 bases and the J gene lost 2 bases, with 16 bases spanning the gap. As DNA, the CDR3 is TGCAGCGTTGTAATGGGACATTTACTCACAGATACGCAGTATTTT. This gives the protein CSVVMGHLLTDTQYF.